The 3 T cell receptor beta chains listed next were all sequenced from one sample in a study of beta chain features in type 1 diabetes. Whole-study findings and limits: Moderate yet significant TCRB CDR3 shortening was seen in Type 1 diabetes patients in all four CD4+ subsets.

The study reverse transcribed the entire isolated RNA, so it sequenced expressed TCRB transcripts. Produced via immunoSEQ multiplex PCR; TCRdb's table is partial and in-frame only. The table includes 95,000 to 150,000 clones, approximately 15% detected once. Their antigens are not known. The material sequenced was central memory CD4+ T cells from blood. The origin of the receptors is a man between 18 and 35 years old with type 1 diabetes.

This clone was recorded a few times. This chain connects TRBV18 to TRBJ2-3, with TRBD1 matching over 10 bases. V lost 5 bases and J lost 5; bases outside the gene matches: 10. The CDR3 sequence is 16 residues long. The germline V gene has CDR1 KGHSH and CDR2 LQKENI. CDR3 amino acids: CASSWMTGGNGDTQYF. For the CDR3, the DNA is TGTGCCAGCTCATGGATGACAGGGGGCAATGGAGATACGCAGTATTTT.

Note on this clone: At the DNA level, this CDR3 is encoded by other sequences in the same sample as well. Here the CDR3 DNA reads TGCGCCAGCAGCTTGGGTGGGTACGAGCAGTACTTC. Its translation is CASSLGGYEQYF. V usage is TRBV5-1 and J usage is TRBJ2-7, with no clear D. The CDR3 sequence is 12 residues long. V lost 0 bases and J 4 bases, leaving 5 bases between the germline ends. Per germline, CDR1 SGHRS and CDR2 YFSETQ.

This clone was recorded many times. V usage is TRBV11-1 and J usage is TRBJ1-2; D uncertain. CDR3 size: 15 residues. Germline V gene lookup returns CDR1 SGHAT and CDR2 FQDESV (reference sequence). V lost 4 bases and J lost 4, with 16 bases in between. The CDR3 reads CASSSTEDASYGYTF. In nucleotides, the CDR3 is TGTGCCAGCAGCTCGACCGAAGACGCGAGCTATGGCTACACCTTC.